The 14 T cell receptor beta chains presented below share a single source sample, sequenced in a study of blood T cell repertoires in COVID-19. The data were produced by immunoSEQ multiplex PCR, yet TCRdb's version contains in-frame clones alone and is incomplete. The sample lists roughly 290,000 clones, 84% occurring once. The specimen was peripheral blood. The receptors come from a person aged 65 to 79 with COVID-19, enrolled during active disease.

This CDR3 is CASSKVLGRWGQETQYF. CDR3 DNA sequence: TGTGCCAGCAGTAAAGTTTTGGGGAGATGGGGTCAAGAGACCCAGTACTTC. This sequence joins TRBV28 and TRBJ2-5, with D possibly matching TRBD2 (5 bases). The V and J ends lost 5 bases and 2 bases respectively, with 21 bases between them. The CDR3 runs 17 residues. CDR1 is MDHEN, CDR2 SYDVKM, per germline.

The chain is built from TRBV24-1 and TRBJ2-5; D is possibly TRBD2 (5 bases). The CDR3 contains 16 residues. Germline CDR1 and CDR2: KGHDR and SFDVKD. The V end was cut by 2 bases, the J end by 2 bases, with 14 bases between. The CDR3 sequence is CATSDSVGGGQETQYF. The CDR3 DNA is TGTGCCACCAGTGATTCGGTCGGAGGAGGACAAGAGACCCAGTACTTC.

The genes are TRBV6-5 and TRBJ1-2, with unresolved D. The CDR3 sequence is 11 residues long. Germline V gene sequence: CDR1 MNHEY, CDR2 SVGAGI. V was clipped by 4 bases and J by 13 bases, with 13 bases between them. The CDR3 region has the DNA TGTGCCAGCAGTTGGGGAGGAGTCTCCACCTTC. Amino acid sequence: CASSWGGVSTF.

The chain recombines TRBV9 with TRBJ1-1, with 9 bases fitting TRBD1. CDR3 length: 13 amino acids. Germline V gene sequence: CDR1 SGDLS, CDR2 YYNGEE. V shed 4 bases, J shed 4 bases, and the junction held 2 bases outside the gene matches. In DNA, the CDR3 is TGTGCCAGCAGCTCGACAGGGGGCACTGAAGCTTTCTTT. Translated, it gives CASSSTGGTEAFF.

This clone was detected a few times. The CDR3 DNA sequence: TGCGCCAGCAGCTTCACAGGGTACGAGCAGTACTTC. Residues: CASSFTGYEQYF. The chain joins TRBV5-1 to TRBJ2-7; D perhaps matches TRBD1 (6 bases). Between the trimmed V and J ends, which lost 2 bases and 4 bases, there was a span of 7 bases. CDR3 length equals 12 residues. Germline assignment: CDR1 SGHRS and CDR2 YFSETQ.

V and J are TRBV28 and TRBJ1-2, with D tentatively TRBD1 (6 bases). The CDR3 sequence is 14 residues long. Per the germline V gene, CDR1 is MDHEN and CDR2 is SYDVKM. Trimming pared 7 bases from V and 4 bases from J, leaving 16 bases between. This CDR3 reads CASTPGHPIYGYTF. The CDR3 DNA sequence: TGTGCCAGCACCCCGGGACACCCTATCTATGGCTACACCTTC.

V usage is TRBV5-5 and J usage is TRBJ1-6; 7 positions match TRBD1. The CDR3 is 14 amino acids. V was pared by 4 bases and J by 7 bases, with 5 bases of the junction left unmatched. CDR1 SGHKS and CDR2 YYEKEE come from the germline V gene (reference sequence). The CDR3, as DNA: TGTGCCAGCAGCATCGGGACAGAAAATTCACCCCTCCACTTT. As protein: CASSIGTENSPLHF.

The chain employs TRBV19 and TRBJ2-1; 9 bases match TRBD2. The CDR3 has 18 amino acids. Trimming removed 2 bases from V and 4 bases from J; junction bases left unmatched: 12. Germline V gene sequence: CDR1 LNHDA, CDR2 SQIVND (reference sequence). CDR3 DNA: TGTGCCAGTAGTATATTAATTCAGGCTAGCGGGGATTACAATGAGCAGTTCTTC. As protein: CASSILIQASGDYNEQFF.

The chain is built from TRBV7-2 and TRBJ1-6, with 7 positions matching TRBD1. Germline CDR1 reads SGHTA; CDR2 reads FQGNSA. V shed 0 bases, J shed 7 bases, and the junction held 3 bases outside the gene matches. The CDR3 loop spans 15 amino acids. The CDR3 DNA follows: TGTGCCAGCAGCTTAGCGCTGGGACAGAATTCACCCCTCCACTTT. It yields the protein CASSLALGQNSPLHF.

Here the CDR3 DNA reads TGCAGTGCTAGTGGGGGAGGCTCCCAGCCCCAGCATTTT. It codes for CSASGGGSQPQHF. V gene TRBV20-1 combines with J gene TRBJ1-5; possible D gene TRBD1, 5 bases. Trimming shortened V by 3 bases and J by 7 bases, and 13 bases separated the two germline ends. The CDR3 has 13 amino acids. Germline CDR1 and CDR2: DFQATT and SNEGSKA (reference sequence).

The J gene is TRBJ2-3, the V gene TRBV9; 7 positions match TRBD2. The CDR3 has 17 amino acids. V lost 0 bases and J lost 1; bases outside the gene matches: 8. CDR1 and CDR2 (germline): SGDLS, YYNGEE. CDR3 protein: CASSVVGGSGGTDTQYF. DNA of the CDR3: TGTGCCAGCAGCGTAGTAGGCGGGAGTGGGGGCACAGATACGCAGTATTTT.

V and J are TRBV6-2 or TRBV6-3 and TRBJ2-7; TRBD2 might be the D (5 bases). CDR3 length: 17 residues. Germline values: CDR1 MNHEY, CDR2 SVGEGT. V was trimmed by 2 bases and J by 3 bases, leaving 20 bases between them. The CDR3 spells CASSYRLGELESYEQYF. CDR3 DNA: TGTGCCAGCAGTTACAGGTTGGGAGAGTTAGAAAGCTACGAGCAGTACTTC.

This clone was detected only a few times. This sequence joins TRBV2 and TRBJ2-7; 8 positions agree with TRBD1. J gave up 3 bases and V 7 bases, and 8 bases lay outside the gene matches. The germline gives CDR1 SNHLY, CDR2 FYNNEI. The CDR3 totals 14 residues. CDR3 DNA: TGTGCCAGCAAGGTGCAGGGGGCTATCTACGAGCAGTACTTC. The encoded protein is CASKVQGAIYEQYF.

The genes are TRBV6-5 and TRBJ1-2; tentatively, D is TRBD1 (5 bases). V was clipped by 2 bases and J by 7 bases, with 14 bases between them. This CDR3 region has 14 residues. CDR1 MNHEY and CDR2 SVGAGI come from the germline V gene. The CDR3 DNA reads as TGTGCCAGCAGTTACCCCCAGGGAAAAGGTGGCTACACCTTC. This translates into CASSYPQGKGGYTF.